The subject of this entry is one TCR beta chain. This clonotype has just a few counts. Its recognized antigen is unknown. Nothing much larger sits one base from this clone, and base qualities are not available. This sample stems from a study of T-cell reconstitution after alpha-beta-depleted transplantation in children (dated by TCRdb to the mid-2010s). Regarding the research as a whole: Using TCR repertoire profiling, the study quantitatively followed how T-cell immune reconstitution unfolded in children after TCRalphabeta/CD19-depleted allogeneic hematopoietic cell transplantation. General findings and caveats noted by the study authors: The apparently early alphabetaT-cell count recovery about two months after transplant was reportedly dependent on only several hundred rapidly expanded clones derived from non-depleted graft cells. In some patients, high TCRbeta diversity at day 60 was attributed to recipient T cells and intrathymic progenitors that had survived conditioning. The frequencies of hyperexpanded clones fell over the following months, and after one year, T-cell counts and TCRbeta diversity were mostly attributed to newly produced T cells.

Receptor libraries were prepared by PCR. TCRdb names Illumina HiSeq 2500 as the instrument used. Molecular barcoding was employed in the preparation of TCR libraries, with unique molecular identifiers being used to normalize TCRbeta repertoire quantification. The public reads were quality trimmed at Q25 with fastp and then assembled into clones with MiXCR by TCRdb, keeping productive beta chains. Entries are consolidated by CDR3 protein sequence, retaining the most common genes and DNA. In this sample the table shows about 830,000 distinct CDR3 sequences, around 17% of which occur a single time. The top ten clones comprise about 4.6% of the sample. The intended sense of this specimen's treatment or condition label: allogeneic hematopoietic cell transplantation with graft depleted of TCRalphabeta T cells and CD19 B cells. TCRalphabeta/CD19-depleted allogeneic hematopoietic cell grafts were given to the transplant recipients, all of whom were children.

Here the sequenced sample was PBMCs, mostly from graft donor cells, taken 360 days after TCRalphabeta/CD19-depleted stem cell transplant. The sequence was collected from a male patient aged 10 to 17 who had a stem cell transplant for acute lymphoblastic leukemia, so the T cells may come from the graft donor.

CDR3 region: CASSSIGGEQYF. The nucleotide sequence is TGTGCCAGCAGCTCAATCGGGGGTGAGCAGTACTTC. This receptor chain uses TRBV7-9 and TRBJ2-7; TRBD2 could be the D gene, as 6 bases match. The trim is 4 bases for V and 7 bases for J, with a gap of 11 bases between the germline ends. Looking up the germline V gene (reference sequence) yields CDR1 SEHNR and CDR2 FQNEAQ. Including the terminal cysteine and phenylalanine, the CDR3 comprises 12 residues. The retained sequence is limited to the CDR3, 36 bases, with the frame set at the first base.